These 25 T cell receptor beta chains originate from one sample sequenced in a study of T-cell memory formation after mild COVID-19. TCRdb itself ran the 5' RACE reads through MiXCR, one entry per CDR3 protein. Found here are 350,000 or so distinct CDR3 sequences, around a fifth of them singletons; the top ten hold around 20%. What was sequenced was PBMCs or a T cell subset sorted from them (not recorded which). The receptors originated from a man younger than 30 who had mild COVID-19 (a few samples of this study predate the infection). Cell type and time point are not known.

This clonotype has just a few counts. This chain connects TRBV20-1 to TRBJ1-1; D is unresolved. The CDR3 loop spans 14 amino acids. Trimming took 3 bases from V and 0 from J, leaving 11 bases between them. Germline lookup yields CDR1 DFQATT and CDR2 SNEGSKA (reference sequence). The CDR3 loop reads CSARVFDMNTEAFF. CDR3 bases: TGCAGTGCTAGGGTATTTGATATGAACACTGAAGCTTTCTTT.

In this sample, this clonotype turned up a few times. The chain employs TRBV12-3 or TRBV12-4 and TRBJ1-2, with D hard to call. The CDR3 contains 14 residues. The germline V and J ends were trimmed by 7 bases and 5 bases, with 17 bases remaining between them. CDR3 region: CASNSPNGVYGYTF. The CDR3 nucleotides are TGTGCCAGCAATTCCCCTAATGGTGTGTATGGCTACACCTTC.

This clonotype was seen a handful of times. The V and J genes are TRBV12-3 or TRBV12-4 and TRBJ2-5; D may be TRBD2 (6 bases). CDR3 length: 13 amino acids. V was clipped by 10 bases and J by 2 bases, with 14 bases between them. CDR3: CATGLQNQETQYF. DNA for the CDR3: TGTGCCACCGGACTACAGAATCAAGAGACCCAGTACTTC.

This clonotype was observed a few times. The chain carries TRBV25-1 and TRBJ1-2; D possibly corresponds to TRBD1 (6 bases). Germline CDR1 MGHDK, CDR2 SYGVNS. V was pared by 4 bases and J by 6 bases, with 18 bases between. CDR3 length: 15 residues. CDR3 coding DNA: TGTGCCAGCAGTGGACCGCGGGGGGGCAGGAATGGCTACACCTTC. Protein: CASSGPRGGRNGYTF.

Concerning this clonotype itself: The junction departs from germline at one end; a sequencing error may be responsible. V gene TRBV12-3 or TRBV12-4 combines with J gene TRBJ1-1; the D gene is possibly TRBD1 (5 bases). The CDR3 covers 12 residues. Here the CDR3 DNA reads TGTGCCAGAAGTTTTAGGGGCACTGAAGCTTTCTTT. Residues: CARSFRGTEAFF.

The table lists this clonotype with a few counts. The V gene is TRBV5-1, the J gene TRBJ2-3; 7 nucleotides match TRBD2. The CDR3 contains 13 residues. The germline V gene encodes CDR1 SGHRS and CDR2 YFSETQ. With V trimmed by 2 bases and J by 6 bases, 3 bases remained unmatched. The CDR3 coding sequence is TGCGCCAGCAGCTTTGGGGGAGGGGATACGCAGTATTTT. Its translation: CASSFGGGDTQYF.

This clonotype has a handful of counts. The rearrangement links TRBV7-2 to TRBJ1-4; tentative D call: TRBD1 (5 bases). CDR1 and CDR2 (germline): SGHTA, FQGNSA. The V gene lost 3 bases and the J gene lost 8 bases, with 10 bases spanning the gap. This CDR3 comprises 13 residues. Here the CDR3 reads CASSFRRGEKLFF. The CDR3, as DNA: TGTGCCAGCAGCTTCAGGCGGGGGGAAAAACTGTTTTTT.

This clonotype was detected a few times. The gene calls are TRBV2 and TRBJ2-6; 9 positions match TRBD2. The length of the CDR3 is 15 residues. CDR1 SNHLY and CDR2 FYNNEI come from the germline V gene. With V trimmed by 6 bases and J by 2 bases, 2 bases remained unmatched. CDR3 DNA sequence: TGTGCCAGCAGCCGACTAGCGGCTGGGGCCAACGTCCTGACTTTC. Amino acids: CASSRLAAGANVLTF. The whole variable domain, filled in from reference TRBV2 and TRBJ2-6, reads EPEVTQTPSHQVTQMGQEVILRCVPISNHLYFYWYRQILGQKVEFLVSFYNNEISEKSEIFDDQFSVERPDGSNFTLKIRSTKLEDSAMYFCASSRLAAGANVLTFGAGSRLTVL.

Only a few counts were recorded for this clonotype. The CDR3 DNA sequence: TGTGCCAGTGTTAAGACCGCGGCCACGATAGGCATTCAGTACTTC. Protein: CASVKTAATIGIQYF. This chain connects TRBV2 to TRBJ2-4; no definite D call. This CDR3 contains 15 residues. Deletions cut 9 bases from V and 9 bases from J, with 24 bases between. Germline CDR1 SNHLY, CDR2 FYNNEI. The whole variable domain, remainder taken from reference TRBV2 and TRBJ2-4, is EPEVTQTPSHQVTQMGQEVILRCVPISNHLYFYWYRQILGQKVEFLVSFYNNEISEKSEIFDDQFSVERPDGSNFTLKIRSTKLEDSAMYFCASVKTAATIGIQYFGAGTRLSVL.

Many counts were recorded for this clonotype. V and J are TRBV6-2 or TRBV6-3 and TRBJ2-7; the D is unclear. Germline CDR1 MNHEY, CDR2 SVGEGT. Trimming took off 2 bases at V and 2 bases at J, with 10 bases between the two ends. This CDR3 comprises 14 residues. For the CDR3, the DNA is TGTGCCAGCAGTTACGATACCACTACCTACGAGCAGTACGTC. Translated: CASSYDTTTYEQYV.

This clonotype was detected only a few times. This chain's CDR3 is CASSQEFSGGATNTGELFF. For the CDR3, the DNA is TGTGCCAGCAGCCAAGAATTTAGCGGGGGGGCTACGAACACCGGGGAGCTGTTTTTT. The chain joins TRBV4-2 to TRBJ2-2, with TRBD2 identical over 11 bases. Germline-derived CDR1 and CDR2 are LGHNA and YNFKEQ. With V trimmed by 0 bases and J by 0 bases, 6 bases remained unmatched. The CDR3 runs to 19 residues.

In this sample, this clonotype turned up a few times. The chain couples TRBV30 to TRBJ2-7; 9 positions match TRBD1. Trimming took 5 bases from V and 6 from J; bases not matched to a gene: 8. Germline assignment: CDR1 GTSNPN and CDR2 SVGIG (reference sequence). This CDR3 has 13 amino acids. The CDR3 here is CAWEGTGWSEQYF. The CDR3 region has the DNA TGTGCCTGGGAGGGGACAGGGTGGAGCGAGCAGTACTTC.

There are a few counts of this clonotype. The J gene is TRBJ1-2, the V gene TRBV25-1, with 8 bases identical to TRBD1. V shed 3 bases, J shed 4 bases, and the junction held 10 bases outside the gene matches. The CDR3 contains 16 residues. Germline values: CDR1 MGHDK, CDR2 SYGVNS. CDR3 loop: CASSEPGQGRGYGYTF. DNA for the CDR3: TGTGCCAGCAGTGAGCCCGGACAGGGACGTGGCTATGGCTACACCTTC.

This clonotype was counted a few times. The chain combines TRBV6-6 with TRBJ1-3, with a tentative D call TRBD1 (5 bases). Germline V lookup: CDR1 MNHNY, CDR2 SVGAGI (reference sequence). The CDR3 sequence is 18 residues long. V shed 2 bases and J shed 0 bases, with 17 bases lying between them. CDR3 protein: CASSYPLMGRASGNTIYF. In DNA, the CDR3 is TGTGCCAGCAGTTACCCCCTTATGGGCAGGGCCTCTGGAAACACCATATATTTT.

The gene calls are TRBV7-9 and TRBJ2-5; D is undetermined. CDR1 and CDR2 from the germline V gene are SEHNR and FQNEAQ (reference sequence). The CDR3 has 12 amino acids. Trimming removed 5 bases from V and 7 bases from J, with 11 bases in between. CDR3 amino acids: CASSGPPGTQYF. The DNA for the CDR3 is TGTGCCAGCAGCGGGCCGCCGGGGACCCAGTACTTC.

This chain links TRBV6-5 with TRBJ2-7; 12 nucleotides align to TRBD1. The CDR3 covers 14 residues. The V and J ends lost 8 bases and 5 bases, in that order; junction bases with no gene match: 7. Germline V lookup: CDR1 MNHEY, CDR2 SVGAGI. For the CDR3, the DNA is TGTGCCAGCGGCCCGGGACAGGGGGCCCACGAGCAGTACTTC. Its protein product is CASGPGQGAHEQYF.

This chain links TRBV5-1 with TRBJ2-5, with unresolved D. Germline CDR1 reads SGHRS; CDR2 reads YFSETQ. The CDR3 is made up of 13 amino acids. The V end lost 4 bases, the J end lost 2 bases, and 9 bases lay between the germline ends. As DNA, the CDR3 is TGCGCCAGCAGCCGACCCCCACAAGAGACCCAGTACTTC. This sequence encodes CASSRPPQETQYF.

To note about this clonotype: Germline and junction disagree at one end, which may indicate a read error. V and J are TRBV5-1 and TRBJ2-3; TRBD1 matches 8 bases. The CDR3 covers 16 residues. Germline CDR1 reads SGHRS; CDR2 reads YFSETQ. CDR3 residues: CASSSGQAASTDTQYF. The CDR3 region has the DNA TGCGCCAGCAGCTCGGGACAGGCTGCTAGCACTGATACGCAGTATTTT.

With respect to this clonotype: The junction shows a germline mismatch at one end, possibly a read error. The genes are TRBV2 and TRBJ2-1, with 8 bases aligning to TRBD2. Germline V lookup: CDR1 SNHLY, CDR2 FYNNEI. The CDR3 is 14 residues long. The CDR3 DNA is TGTGCCACCCGGGGGGGGAGCTCCTACACTGAGCAGTTCTTC. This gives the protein CATRGGSSYTEQFF.

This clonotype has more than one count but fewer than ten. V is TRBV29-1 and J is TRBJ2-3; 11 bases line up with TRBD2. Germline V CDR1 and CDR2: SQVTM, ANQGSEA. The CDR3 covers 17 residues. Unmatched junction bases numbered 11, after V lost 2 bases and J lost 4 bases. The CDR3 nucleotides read TGCAGCGTTGAACCCATCCTTAGCGGGGGGGCCGCAGATACGCAGTATTTT. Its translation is CSVEPILSGGAADTQYF.

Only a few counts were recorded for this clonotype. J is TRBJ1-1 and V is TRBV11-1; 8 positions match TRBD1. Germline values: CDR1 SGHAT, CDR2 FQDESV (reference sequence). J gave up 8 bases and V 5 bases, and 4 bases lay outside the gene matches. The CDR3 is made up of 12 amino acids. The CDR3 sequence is CASSRDRQEAFF. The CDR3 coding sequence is TGTGCCAGCAGCAGGGACAGGCAAGAAGCTTTCTTT.

CDR3 coding DNA: TGCAGCGTTCGGGAGGCCTACGAGCAGTACTTC. Its protein product is CSVREAYEQYF. The chain carries TRBV29-1 and TRBJ2-7, with 7 nucleotides matching TRBD2. The length of the CDR3 is 11 residues. The germline V gene has CDR1 SQVTM and CDR2 ANQGSEA. With 5 bases clipped from V and 2 bases from J, the junction kept 0 bases outside the gene matches.

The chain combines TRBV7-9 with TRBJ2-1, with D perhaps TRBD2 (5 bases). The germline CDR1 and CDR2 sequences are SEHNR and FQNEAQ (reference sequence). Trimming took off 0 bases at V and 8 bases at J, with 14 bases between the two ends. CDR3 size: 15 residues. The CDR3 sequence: CASSLALRGNHEQFF. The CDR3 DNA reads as TGTGCCAGCAGCTTAGCACTCCGAGGGAACCATGAGCAGTTCTTC.

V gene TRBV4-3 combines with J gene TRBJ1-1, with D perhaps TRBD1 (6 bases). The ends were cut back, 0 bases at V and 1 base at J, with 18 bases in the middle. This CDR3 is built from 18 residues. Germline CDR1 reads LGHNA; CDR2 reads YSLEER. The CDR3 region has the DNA TGCGCCAGCAGCCAAGATGGCAGGGGATTTTCAAGGAACACTGAAGCTTTCTTT. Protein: CASSQDGRGFSRNTEAFF.

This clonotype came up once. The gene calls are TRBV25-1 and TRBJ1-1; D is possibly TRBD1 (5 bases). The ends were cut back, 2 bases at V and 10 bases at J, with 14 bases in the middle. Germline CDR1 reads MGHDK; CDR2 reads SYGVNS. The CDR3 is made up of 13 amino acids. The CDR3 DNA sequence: TGTGCCAGCAGTGAAGGGGGGGACTTGGGAGCTTTCTTT. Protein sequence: CASSEGGDLGAFF. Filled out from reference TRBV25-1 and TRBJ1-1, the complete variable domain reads EADIYQTPRYLVIGTGKKITLECSQTMGHDKMYWYQQDPGMELHLIHYSYGVNSTEKGDLSSESTVSRIRTEHFPLTLESARPSHTSQYLCASSEGGDLGAFFGQGTRLTVV.